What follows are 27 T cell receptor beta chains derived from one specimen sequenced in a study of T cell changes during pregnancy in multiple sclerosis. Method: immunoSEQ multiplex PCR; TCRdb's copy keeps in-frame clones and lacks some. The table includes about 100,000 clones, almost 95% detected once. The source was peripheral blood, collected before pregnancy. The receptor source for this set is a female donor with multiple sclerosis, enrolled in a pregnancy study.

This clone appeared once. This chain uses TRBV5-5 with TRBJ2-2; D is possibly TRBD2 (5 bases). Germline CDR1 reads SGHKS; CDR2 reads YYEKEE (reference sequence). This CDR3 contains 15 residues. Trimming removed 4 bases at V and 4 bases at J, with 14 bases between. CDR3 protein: CASSPAGDSTGELFF. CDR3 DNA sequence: TGTGCCAGCAGCCCGGCCGGGGATTCCACCGGGGAGCTGTTTTTT.

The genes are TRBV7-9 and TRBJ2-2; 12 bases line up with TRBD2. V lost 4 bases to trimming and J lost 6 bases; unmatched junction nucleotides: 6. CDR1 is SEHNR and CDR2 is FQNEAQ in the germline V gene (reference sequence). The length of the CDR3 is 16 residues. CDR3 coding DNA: TGTGCCAGCAGCTCAACGACTAGCGGGAGCCCCGGGGAGCTGTTTTTT. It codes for CASSSTTSGSPGELFF.

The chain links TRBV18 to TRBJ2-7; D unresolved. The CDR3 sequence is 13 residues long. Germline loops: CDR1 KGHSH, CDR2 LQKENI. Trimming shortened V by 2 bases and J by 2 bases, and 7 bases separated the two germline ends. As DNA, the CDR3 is TGTGCCAGCTCACCAACGGTGACCTACGAGCAGTACTTC. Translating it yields CASSPTVTYEQYF.

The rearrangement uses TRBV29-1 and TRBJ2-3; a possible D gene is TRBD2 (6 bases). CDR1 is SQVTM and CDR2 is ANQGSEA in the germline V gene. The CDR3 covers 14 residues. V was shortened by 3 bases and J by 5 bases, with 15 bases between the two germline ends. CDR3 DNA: TGCAGCGTTGATGGTCGGGAGAGGGGAGATACGCAGTATTTT. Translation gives CSVDGRERGDTQYF.

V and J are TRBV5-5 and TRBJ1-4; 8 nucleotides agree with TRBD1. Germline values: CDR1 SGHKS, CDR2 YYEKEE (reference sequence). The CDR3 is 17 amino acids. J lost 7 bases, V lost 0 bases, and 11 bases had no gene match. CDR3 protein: CASSLALSQGASEKLFF. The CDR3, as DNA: TGTGCCAGCAGCTTGGCCTTGTCCCAGGGGGCGAGTGAAAAACTGTTTTTT.

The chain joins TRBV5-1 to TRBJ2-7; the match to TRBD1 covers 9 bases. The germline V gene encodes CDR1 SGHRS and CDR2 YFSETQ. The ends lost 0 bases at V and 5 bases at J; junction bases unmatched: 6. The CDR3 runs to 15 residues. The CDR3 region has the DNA TGCGCCAGCAGCTTGGCAACAGGGGGCATGAACGAGCAGTACTTC. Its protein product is CASSLATGGMNEQYF.

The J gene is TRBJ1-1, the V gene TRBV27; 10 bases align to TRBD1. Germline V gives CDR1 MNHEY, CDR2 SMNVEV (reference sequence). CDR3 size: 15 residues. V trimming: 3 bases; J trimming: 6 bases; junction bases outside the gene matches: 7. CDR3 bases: TGTGCCAGCAGTTTGGGACAGGGGAAAGGCGCTGAAGCTTTCTTT. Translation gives CASSLGQGKGAEAFF.

CDR3 sequence: CASSTRPGQGGPIRVEKLFF. The CDR3 nucleotides read TGTGCCAGCAGCACAAGGCCGGGACAGGGGGGCCCTATTAGAGTAGAAAAACTGTTTTTT. The chain recombines TRBV21-1 with TRBJ1-4; the table's TRBD1 call for D was not verified on the DNA. TRBV21-1 is a pseudogene. The CDR3 consists of 20 residues.

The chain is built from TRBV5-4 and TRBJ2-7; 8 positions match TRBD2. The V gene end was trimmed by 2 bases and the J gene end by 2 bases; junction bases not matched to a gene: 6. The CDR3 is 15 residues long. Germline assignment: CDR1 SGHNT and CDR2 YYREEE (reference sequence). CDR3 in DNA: TGTGCCAGCAGCTTAAGACTAGCGCTCACCTACGAGCAGTACTTC. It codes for CASSLRLALTYEQYF. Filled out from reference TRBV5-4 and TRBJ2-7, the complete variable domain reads ETGVTQSPTHLIKTRGQQVTLRCSSQSGHNTVSWYQQALGQGPQFIFQYYREEENGRGNFPPRFSGLQFPNYSSELNVNALELDDSALYLCASSLRLALTYEQYFGPGTRLTVT.

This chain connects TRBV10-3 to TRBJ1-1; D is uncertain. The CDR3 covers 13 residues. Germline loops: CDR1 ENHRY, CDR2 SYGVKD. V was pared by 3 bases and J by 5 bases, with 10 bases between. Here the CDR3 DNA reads TGTGCCATCAGTGACATCGGGGAAACTGAAGCTTTCTTT. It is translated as CAISDIGETEAFF.

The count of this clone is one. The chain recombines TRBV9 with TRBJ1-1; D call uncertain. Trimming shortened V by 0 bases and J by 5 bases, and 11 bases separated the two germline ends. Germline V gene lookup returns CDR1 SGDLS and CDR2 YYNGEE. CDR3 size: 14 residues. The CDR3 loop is CASSVESGETEAFF. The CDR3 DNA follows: TGTGCCAGCAGCGTAGAATCCGGGGAAACTGAAGCTTTCTTT.

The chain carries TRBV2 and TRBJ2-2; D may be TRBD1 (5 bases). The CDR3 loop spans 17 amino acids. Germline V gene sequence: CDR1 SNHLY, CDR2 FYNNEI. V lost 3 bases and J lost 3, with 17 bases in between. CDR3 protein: CASSDQGFFGYTGELFF. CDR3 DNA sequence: TGTGCCAGCAGTGATCAGGGTTTCTTTGGGTACACCGGGGAGCTGTTTTTT. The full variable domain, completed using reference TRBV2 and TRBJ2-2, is EPEVTQTPSHQVTQMGQEVILRCVPISNHLYFYWYRQILGQKVEFLVSFYNNEISEKSEIFDDQFSVERPDGSNFTLKIRSTKLEDSAMYFCASSDQGFFGYTGELFFGEGSRLTVL.

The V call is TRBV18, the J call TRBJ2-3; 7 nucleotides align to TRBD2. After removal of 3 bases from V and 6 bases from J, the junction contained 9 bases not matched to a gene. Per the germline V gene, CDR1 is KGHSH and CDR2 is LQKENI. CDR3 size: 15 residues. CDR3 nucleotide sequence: TGTGCCAGCTCACCCACGGTGGCGGGAGCGGATACGCAGTATTTT. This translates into CASSPTVAGADTQYF.

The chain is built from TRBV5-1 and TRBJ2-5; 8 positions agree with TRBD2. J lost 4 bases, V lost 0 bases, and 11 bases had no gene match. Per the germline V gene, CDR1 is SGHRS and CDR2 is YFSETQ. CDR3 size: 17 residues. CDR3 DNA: TGCGCCAGCAGCTTGGGGACTAGCTTAGGTCGCGCAGAGACCCAGTACTTC. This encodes CASSLGTSLGRAETQYF.

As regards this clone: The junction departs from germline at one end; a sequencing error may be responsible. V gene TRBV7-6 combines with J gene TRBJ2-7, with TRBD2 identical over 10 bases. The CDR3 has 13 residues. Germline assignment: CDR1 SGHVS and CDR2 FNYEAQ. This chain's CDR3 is CASSLAGDPEQYF. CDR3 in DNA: TGTGCCAGCAGCCTAGCGGGAGATCCCGAGCAGTACTTC.

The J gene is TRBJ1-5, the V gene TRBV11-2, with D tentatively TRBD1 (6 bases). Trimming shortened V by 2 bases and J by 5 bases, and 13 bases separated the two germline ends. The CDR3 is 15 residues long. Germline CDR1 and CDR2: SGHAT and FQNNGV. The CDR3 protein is CASSLFPGVYQPQHF. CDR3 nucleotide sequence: TGTGCCAGCAGCTTATTCCCAGGGGTCTATCAGCCCCAGCATTTT.

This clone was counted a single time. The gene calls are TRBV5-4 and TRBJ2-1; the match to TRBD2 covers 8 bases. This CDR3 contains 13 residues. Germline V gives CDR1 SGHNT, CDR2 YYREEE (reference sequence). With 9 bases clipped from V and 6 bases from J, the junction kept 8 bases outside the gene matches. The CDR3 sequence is CATGLAVGNEQFF. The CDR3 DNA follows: TGTGCCACAGGACTAGCTGTGGGCAATGAGCAGTTCTTC.

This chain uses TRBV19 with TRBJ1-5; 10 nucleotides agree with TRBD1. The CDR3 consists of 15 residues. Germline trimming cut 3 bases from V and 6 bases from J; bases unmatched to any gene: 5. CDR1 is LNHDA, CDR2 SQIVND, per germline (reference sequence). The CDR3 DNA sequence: TGTGCCAGTAGTATGACAGGGGGCTGGGGTCAGCCCCAGCATTTT. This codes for CASSMTGGWGQPQHF.

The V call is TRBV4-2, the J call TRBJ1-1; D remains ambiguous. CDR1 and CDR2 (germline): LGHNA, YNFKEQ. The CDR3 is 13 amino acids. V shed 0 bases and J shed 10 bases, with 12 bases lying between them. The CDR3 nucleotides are TGTGCCAGCAGCCAAGAGAGCCGGGGTTCAGCTTTCTTT. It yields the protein CASSQESRGSAFF.

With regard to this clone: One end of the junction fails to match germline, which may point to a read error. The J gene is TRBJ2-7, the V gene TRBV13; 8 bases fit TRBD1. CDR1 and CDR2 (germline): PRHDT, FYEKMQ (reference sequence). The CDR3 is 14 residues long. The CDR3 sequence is CASSIGTGTYEQYF. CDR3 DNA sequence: TGTGCCAGCAGCATAGGGACAGGTACCTACGAGCAGTACTTC.

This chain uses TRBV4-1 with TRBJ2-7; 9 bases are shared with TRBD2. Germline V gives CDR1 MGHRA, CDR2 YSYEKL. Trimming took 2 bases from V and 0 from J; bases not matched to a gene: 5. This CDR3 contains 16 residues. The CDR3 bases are TGCGCCAGCAGCCAATCCGAGCGGGAGGCCTCCTACGAGCAGTACTTC. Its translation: CASSQSEREASYEQYF.

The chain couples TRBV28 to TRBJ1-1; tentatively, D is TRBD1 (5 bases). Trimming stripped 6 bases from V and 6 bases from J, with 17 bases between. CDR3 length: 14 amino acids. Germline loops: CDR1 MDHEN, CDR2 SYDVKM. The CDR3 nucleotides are TGTGCCAGCAGCCCCCCCGCAGGGATGGCTGAAGCTTTCTTT. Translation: CASSPPAGMAEAFF.

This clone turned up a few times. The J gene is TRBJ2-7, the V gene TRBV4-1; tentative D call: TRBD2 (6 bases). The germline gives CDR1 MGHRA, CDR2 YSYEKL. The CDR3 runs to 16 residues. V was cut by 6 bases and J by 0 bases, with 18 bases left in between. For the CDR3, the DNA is TGCGCCAGCAGACCGATTCTAGCGAAAAGCTCCTACGAGCAGTACTTC. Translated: CASRPILAKSSYEQYF.

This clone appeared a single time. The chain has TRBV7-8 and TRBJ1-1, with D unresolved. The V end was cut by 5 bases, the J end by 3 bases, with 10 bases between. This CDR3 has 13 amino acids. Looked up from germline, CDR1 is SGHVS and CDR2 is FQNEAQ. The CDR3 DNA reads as TGTGCCAGCAGCGAGAGTCGTCACACTGAAGCTTTCTTT. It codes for CASSESRHTEAFF.

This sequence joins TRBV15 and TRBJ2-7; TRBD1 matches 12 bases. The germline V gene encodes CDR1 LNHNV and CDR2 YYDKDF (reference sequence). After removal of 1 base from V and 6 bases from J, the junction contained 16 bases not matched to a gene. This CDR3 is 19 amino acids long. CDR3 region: CATSRVAGQGAFGSGEQYF. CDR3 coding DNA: TGTGCCACCAGCAGAGTCGCGGGACAGGGGGCTTTCGGGTCGGGCGAGCAGTACTTC. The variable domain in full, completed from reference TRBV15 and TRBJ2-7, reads DAMVIQNPRYQVTQFGKPVTLSCSQTLNHNVMYWYQQKSSQAPKLLFHYYDKDFNNEADTPDNFQSRRPNTSFCFLDIRSPGLGDTAMYLCATSRVAGQGAFGSGEQYFGPGTRLTVT.

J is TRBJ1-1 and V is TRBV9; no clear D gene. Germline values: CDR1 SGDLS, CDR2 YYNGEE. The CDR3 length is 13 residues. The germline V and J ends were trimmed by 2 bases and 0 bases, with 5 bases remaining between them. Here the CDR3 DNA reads TGTGCCAGCAGCGTGTCCTTGAACACTGAAGCTTTCTTT. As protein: CASSVSLNTEAFF.

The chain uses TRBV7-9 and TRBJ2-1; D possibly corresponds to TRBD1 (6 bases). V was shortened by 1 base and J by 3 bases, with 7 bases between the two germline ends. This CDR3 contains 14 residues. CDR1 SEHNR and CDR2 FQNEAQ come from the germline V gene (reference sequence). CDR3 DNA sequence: TGTGCCAGCAGCTTAGTAGGGGGCTACAATGAGCAGTTCTTC. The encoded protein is CASSLVGGYNEQFF.